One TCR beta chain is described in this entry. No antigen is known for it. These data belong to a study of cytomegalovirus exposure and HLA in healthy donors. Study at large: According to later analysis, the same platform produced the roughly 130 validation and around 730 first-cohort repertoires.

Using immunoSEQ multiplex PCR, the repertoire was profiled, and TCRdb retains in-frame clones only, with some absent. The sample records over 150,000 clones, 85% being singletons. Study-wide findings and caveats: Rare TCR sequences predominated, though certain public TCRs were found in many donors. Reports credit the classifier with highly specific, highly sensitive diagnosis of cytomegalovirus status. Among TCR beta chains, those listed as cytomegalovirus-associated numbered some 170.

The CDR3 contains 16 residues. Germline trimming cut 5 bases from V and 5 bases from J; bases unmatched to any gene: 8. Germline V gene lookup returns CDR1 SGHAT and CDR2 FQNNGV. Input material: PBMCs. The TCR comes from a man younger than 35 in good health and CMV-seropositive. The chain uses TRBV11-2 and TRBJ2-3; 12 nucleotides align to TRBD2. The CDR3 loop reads CASSDWTSGVVDTQYF. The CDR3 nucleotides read TGTGCCAGCAGCGACTGGACTAGCGGGGTGGTAGATACGCAGTATTTT.